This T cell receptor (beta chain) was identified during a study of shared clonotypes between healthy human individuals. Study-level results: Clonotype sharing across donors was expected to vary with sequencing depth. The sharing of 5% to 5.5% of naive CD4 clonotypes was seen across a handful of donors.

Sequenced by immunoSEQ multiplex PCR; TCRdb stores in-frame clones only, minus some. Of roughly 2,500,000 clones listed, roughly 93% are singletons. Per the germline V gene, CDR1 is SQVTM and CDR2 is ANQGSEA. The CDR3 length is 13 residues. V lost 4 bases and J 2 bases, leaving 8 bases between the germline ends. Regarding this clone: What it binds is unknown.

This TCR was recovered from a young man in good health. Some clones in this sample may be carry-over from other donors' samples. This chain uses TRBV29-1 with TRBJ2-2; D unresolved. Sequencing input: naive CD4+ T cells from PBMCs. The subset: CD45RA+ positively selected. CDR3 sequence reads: CSVGQRNTGELFF. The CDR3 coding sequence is TGCAGCGTTGGGCAGCGCAACACCGGGGAGCTGTTTTTT.